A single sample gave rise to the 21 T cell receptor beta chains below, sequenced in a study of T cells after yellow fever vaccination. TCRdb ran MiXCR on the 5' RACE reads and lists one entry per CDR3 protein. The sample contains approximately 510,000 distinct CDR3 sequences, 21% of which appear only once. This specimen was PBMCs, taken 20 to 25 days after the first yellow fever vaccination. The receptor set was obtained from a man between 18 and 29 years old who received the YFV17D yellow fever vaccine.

The CDR3: CSARGSGEDEQFF. The CDR3 DNA reads as TGCAGTGCTAGGGGTAGCGGGGAGGATGAGCAGTTCTTC. This sequence joins TRBV20-1 and TRBJ2-1; 8 positions agree with TRBD2. After removal of 3 bases from V and 8 bases from J, the junction contained 6 bases not matched to a gene. Germline loops: CDR1 DFQATT, CDR2 SNEGSKA (reference sequence). The length of the CDR3 is 13 residues.

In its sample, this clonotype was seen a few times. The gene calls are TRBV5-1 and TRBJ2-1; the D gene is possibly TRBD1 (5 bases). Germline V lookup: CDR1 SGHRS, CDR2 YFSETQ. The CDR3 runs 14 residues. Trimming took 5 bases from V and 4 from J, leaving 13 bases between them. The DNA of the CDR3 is TGCGCCAGCAGTGAAACAGGCGAATACAATGAGCAGTTCTTC. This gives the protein CASSETGEYNEQFF.

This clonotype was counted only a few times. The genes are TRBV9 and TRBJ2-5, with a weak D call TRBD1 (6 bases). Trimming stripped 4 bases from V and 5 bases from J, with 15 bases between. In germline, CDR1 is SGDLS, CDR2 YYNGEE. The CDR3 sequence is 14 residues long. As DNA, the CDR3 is TGTGCCAGCAGCAGACAGGCCGGGTTCGAGACCCAGTACTTC. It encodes CASSRQAGFETQYF.

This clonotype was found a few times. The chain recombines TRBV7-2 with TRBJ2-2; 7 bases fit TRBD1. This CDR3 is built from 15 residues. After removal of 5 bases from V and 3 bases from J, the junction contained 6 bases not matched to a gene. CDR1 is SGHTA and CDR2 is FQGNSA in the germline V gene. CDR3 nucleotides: TGTGCCAGCAGCAACCGGGACAGTTACACCGGGGAGCTGTTTTTT. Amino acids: CASSNRDSYTGELFF.

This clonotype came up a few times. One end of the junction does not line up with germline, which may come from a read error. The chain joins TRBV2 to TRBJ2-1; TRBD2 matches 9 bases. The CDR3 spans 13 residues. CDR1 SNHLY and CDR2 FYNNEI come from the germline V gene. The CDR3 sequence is CASSEGRGGEQFF. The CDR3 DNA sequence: TGTGCCAGCAGCGAAGGGCGGGGGGGTGAGCAGTTCTTC.

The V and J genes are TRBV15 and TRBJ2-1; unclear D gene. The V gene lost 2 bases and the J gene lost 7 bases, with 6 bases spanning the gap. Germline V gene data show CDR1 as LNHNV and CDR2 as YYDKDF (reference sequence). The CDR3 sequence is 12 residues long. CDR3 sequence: CATSRQDNEQFF. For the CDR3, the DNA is TGTGCCACCAGCAGACAAGATAATGAGCAGTTCTTC.

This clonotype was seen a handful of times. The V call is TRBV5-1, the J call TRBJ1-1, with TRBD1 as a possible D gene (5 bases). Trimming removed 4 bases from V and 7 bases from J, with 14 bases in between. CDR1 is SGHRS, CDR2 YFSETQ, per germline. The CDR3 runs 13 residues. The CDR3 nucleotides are TGCGCCAGCAGCACGGGGCTGTGGGATGAAGCTTTCTTT. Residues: CASSTGLWDEAFF.

Here the CDR3 DNA reads TGCGCCAGCAGCCAAGATCCGGCTTGGACTGAAGCTTTCTTT. Its translation: CASSQDPAWTEAFF. The V call is TRBV4-1, the J call TRBJ1-1; no reliable D call. This CDR3 spans 14 amino acids. Germline loops: CDR1 MGHRA, CDR2 YSYEKL. The V end was cut by 0 bases, the J end by 5 bases, with 10 bases between.

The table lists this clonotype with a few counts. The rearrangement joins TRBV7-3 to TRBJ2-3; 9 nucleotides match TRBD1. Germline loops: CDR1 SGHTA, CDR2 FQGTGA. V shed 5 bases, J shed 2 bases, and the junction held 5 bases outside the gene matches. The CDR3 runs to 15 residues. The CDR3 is CASSGTGSSTDTQYF. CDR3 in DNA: TGTGCCAGCAGCGGGACAGGGAGCTCCACAGATACGCAGTATTTT. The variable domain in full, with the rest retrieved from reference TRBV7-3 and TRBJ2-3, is GAGVSQTPSNKVTEKGKYVELRCDPISGHTALYWYRQSLGQGPEFLIYFQGTGAADDSGLPNDRFFAVRPEGSVSTLKIQRTERGDSAVYLCASSGTGSSTDTQYFGPGTRLTVL.

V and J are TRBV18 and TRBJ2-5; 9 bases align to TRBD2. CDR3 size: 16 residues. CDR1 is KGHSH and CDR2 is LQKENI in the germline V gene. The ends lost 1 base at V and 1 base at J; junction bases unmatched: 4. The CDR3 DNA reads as TGTGCCAGCTCACCACGTATAGCGGGGGCCCAAGAGACCCAGTACTTC. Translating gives CASSPRIAGAQETQYF.

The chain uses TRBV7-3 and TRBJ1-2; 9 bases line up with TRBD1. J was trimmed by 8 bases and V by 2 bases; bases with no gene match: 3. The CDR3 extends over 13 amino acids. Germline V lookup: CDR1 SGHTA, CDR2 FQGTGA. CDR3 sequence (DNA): TGTGCCAGCAGCTTAGGGACAGGGTACGGCTACACCTTC. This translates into CASSLGTGYGYTF.

The CDR3 coding sequence is TGCGCCAGCACGCCTTTTCCGGGGGCGGGAAACACCATATATTTT. Translation: CASTPFPGAGNTIYF. V and J are TRBV5-1 and TRBJ1-3, with D tentatively TRBD1 (6 bases). CDR3 size: 15 residues. Trimming pared 6 bases from V and 4 bases from J, leaving 17 bases between. Germline V CDR1 and CDR2: SGHRS, YFSETQ.

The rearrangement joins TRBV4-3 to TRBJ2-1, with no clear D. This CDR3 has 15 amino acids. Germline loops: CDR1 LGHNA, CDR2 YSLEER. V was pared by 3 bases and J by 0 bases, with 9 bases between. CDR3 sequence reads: CASSHDQSSYNEQFF. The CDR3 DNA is TGCGCCAGCAGCCACGACCAGAGCTCCTACAATGAGCAGTTCTTC.

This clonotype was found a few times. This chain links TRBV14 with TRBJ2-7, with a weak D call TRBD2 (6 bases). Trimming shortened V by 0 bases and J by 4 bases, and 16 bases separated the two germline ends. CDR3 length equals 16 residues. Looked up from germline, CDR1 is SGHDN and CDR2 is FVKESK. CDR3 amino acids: CASSQERFGGKYEQYF. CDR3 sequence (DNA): TGTGCCAGCAGCCAAGAACGGTTCGGCGGGAAATACGAGCAGTACTTC. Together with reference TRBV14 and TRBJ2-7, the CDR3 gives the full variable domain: EAGVTQFPSHSVIEKGQTVTLRCDPISGHDNLYWYRRVMGKEIKFLLHFVKESKQDESGMPNNRFLAERTGGTYSTLKVQPAELEDSGVYFCASSQERFGGKYEQYFGPGTRLTVT.

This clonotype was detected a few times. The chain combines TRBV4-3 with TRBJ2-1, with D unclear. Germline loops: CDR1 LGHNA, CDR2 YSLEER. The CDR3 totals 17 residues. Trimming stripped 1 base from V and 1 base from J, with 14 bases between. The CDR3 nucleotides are TGCGCCAGCAGCCAAGCGATAGCCGCTGAATCCTACAATGAGCAGTTCTTC. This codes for CASSQAIAAESYNEQFF.

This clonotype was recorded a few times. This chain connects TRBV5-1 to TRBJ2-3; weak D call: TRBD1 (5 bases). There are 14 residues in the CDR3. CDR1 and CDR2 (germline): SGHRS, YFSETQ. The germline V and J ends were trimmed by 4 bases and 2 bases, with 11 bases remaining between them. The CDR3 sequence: CASSSQGYTDTQYF. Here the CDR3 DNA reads TGCGCCAGCAGCAGTCAGGGCTACACAGATACGCAGTATTTT.

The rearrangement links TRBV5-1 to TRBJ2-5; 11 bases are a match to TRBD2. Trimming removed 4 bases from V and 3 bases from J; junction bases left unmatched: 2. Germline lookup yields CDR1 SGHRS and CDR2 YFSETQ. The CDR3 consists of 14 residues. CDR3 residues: CASSQGLAEETQYF. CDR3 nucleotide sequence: TGCGCCAGCAGCCAGGGACTAGCGGAAGAGACCCAGTACTTC.

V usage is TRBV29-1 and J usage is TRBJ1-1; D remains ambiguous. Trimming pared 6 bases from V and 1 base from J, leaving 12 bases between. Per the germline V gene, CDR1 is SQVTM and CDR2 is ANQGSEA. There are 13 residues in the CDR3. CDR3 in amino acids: CSVVLWANTEAFF. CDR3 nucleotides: TGCAGCGTCGTCCTTTGGGCGAACACTGAAGCTTTCTTT.

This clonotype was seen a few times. CDR3 amino acids: CASSRQDSYNEQFF. Here the CDR3 DNA reads TGCGCCAGCAGCAGACAGGACTCCTACAATGAGCAGTTCTTC. This sequence joins TRBV4-3 and TRBJ2-1; D might be TRBD1 (6 bases). CDR3 length equals 14 residues. V was trimmed by 5 bases and J by 0 bases, leaving 8 bases between them. Germline V CDR1 and CDR2: LGHNA, YSLEER.

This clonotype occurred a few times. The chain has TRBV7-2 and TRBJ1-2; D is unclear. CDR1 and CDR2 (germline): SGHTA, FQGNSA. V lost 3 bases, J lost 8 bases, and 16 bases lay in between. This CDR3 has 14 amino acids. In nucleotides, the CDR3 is TGTGCCAGCAGCTTGGACGGAGGACCCGGGGGCTACACCTTC. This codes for CASSLDGGPGGYTF.

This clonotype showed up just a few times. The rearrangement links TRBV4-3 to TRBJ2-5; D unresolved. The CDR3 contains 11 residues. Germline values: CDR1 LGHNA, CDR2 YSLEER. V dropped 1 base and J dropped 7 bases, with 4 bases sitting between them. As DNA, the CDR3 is TGCGCCAGCAGCCAAGTCCGGACCCAGTACTTC. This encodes CASSQVRTQYF.